The present TCR beta chain was sequenced within a study of T cells of healthy individuals. TCRdb reanalysed the 5' RACE reads using MiXCR and keeps one entry per CDR3 protein. This table has over 95,000 distinct CDR3 sequences, 15% to 20% appearing once. The TCR comes from a human donor in good health.

CDR3 coding DNA: TGCGCCAGCAGCCACAGACAGGGGAAAAATGAGCAGTTCTTC. Its translation: CASSHRQGKNEQFF. J is TRBJ2-1 and V is TRBV4-1, with 8 positions matching TRBD1. V lost 3 bases, J lost 7 bases, and 5 bases stayed unmatched. This CDR3 has 14 residues. The germline V gene has CDR1 MGHRA and CDR2 YSYEKL.